This entry is about one T cell receptor (beta chain). Its antigen is not yet known. No per-base quality is available; no much larger clone lies one base away. The CDR3, cysteine through phenylalanine, is 11 amino acids long. The only DNA kept is the CDR3, 33 bases in frame from the first base. As encoded in the germline V gene, CDR1 is MNHEY while CDR2 is SVGAGI. A distance of 2 bases separates the germline ends of V and J, which lose 2 bases and 5 bases respectively. The data stem from a study of lymphopenia after photon versus proton radiotherapy (dated by TCRdb to about 2019). Describing the broader study: The immunological effects of photon versus proton radiation therapy were compared in patients with gastrointestinal tumors who developed high-grade lymphopenia. The cohort comprised 20 or so patients with gastrointestinal tumors who received either photon or proton therapy and then developed lymphopenia. The study aimed to characterize how the two radiation modalities differ in their impact on the immune system.

The method was the immunoSEQ multiplex PCR assay. Alongside multiparametric flow cytometry, deep sequencing of rearranged TCR beta loci was used to profile the T cell repertoires. Not all clones reach the TCRdb copy of this immuneACCESS table, which keeps in-frame sequences only. Checked studies attribute under half of the gap to unresolved V genes and leave the rest unexplained. Counted in this sample were about 25,000 clones; 80% to 90% of them appeared once. The ten biggest clones cover 15% to 20% of the sample. Broader findings and caveats from the paper: Proton-treated patients stayed relatively stable during treatment, while photon-treated patients lost naive T cells and TCR diversity and gained effector/memory populations. The survival association was assessed only in patients who died, and better survival with proton therapy was presented by the authors as a possibility rather than a demonstrated result. Across the cohort, an inverse correlation was found between a larger post-nadir drop in TCR diversity and overall survival time among patients who died. After the lymphocyte count nadir, photon-treated repertoires showed oligoclonal expansion, especially of CD8+ Temra cells, which drove the drop in diversity.

The rearranged segments are TRBV6-5 and TRBJ2-3, with no reliable assignment of the D segment. The sample here was peripheral blood, taken from a patient treated with photon-based radiotherapy. This TCR was sampled from a man aged 45 to 65 with gastric cancer. The nucleotide sequence reads as follows: TGTGCCAGCAGTTACGGAGATACGCAGTATTTT. Its protein is CASSYGDTQYF.